Listed here are 3 T cell receptor beta chains from one sample, sequenced in a study of T-cell memory formation after mild COVID-19. TCRdb reprocessed the 5' RACE reads via MiXCR and lists one record per CDR3 protein. The sample includes 5,500 to 6,500 distinct CDR3 sequences, around 18% of them seen just once. What was sequenced was PBMCs or a T cell subset sorted from them (not recorded which). The source is an adult woman who had mild COVID-19 (a few samples of this study predate the infection). Cell type and time point are not known.

The table lists this clonotype with many counts. The chain has TRBV18 and TRBJ2-7; 7 nucleotides align to TRBD2. Germline V gene data show CDR1 as KGHSH and CDR2 as LQKENI. The CDR3 totals 12 residues. With 5 bases clipped from V and 5 bases from J, the junction kept 3 bases outside the gene matches. The CDR3 is CASSGGRDEQYF. CDR3 DNA: TGTGCCAGCTCAGGAGGGAGGGACGAGCAGTACTTC.

This clonotype was counted at least ten times. This chain joins TRBV6-5 and TRBJ1-1; weak D call: TRBD1 (6 bases). This CDR3 has 14 amino acids. Looked up from germline, CDR1 is MNHEY and CDR2 is SVGAGI. Trimming took 8 bases from V and 6 from J, leaving 19 bases between them. CDR3 protein: CASAELQGGAEAFF. CDR3 coding DNA: TGTGCCAGCGCTGAGTTACAGGGAGGCGCTGAAGCTTTCTTT.

The table lists this clonotype with many counts. V and J are TRBV12-3 or TRBV12-4 and TRBJ2-2; D gene uncertain. The V and J ends lost 3 bases and 6 bases respectively, with 5 bases between them. This CDR3 region has 12 residues. The chain's CDR3 is CASSFWSGELFF. In nucleotides, the CDR3 is TGTGCCAGCAGTTTCTGGTCCGGGGAGCTGTTTTTT.